What follows describes a single T cell receptor (beta chain). The antigen is not known. The data were obtained in a study of cytomegalovirus exposure and HLA in healthy donors. General study results and limits: A later examination showed that TCR association rates differed by HLA locus, with DRB1 most and HLA-C fewest.

Germline loops: CDR1 MNHEY, CDR2 SVGAGI. CDR3 length: 13 amino acids. V shed 10 bases and J shed 1 base, with 13 bases lying between them. Both 60 Vbeta primers and 13 Jbeta primers went into the PCR. This table comes from immunoSEQ multiplex PCR, and its TCRdb copy is limited to in-frame clones, with some not included. The sample lists over 150,000 clones; 82% were seen once. The sequenced material came from PBMCs. The V call is TRBV6-5, the J call TRBJ1-2; D is unresolved. The clonotype originates from a girl aged 5-17 years in good health and CMV-seropositive. CDR3 nucleotide sequence: TGTGCCACCTCCTCCGGGAATAACTATGGCTACACCTTC. Translated: CATSSGNNYGYTF.